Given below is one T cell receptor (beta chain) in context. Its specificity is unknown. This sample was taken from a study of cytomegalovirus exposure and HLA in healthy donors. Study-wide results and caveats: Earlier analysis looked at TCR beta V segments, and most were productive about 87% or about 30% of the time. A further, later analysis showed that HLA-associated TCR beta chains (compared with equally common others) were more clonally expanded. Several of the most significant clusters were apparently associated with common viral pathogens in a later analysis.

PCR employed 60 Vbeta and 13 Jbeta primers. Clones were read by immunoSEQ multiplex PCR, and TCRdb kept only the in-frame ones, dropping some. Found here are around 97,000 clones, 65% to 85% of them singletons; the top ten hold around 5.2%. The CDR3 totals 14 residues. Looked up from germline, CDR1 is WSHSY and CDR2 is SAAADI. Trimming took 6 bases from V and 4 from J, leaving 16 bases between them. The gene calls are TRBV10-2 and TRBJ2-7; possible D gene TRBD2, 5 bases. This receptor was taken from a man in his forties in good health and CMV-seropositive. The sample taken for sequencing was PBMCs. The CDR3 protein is CASRNLGGTYEQYF. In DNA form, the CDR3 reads TGCGCCAGCAGAAACCTCGGAGGCACTTACGAGCAGTACTTC.